The clone carrying this T cell receptor beta chain has at least ten counts. This sample was taken from a study of T cells in Graves' hyperthyroidism and ophthalmopathy. Germline CDR1 is MDHEN and CDR2 is SYDVKM. CDR3 length: 16 amino acids. Trimming took off 5 bases at V and 1 base at J, with 15 bases between the two ends. From RNA transcripts, TCR beta CDR3 regions were amplified. Carried out on the TCR CDR3, a first-round RT-PCR used the HTBI primer set. TCRdb used MiXCR to reprocess the multiplex PCR reads, holding one entry per CDR3 protein. Among about 370,000 distinct CDR3 sequences listed, 15% were seen once.

The chain links TRBV28 to TRBJ1-5; D is ambiguous. The receptor was isolated from a woman aged 60-75 years with Graves' ophthalmopathy. Sequencing was done on a sample of blood. The CDR3 coding sequence is TGTGCCAGCAGTCGGACCGGGGTCGGGAGCAATCAGCCCCAGCATTTT. Protein: CASSRTGVGSNQPQHF.